This TCR beta chain was identified in a study of blood T cell repertoires in COVID-19. Looking at the study overall: PBMCs, B-cell-depleted T cells, or T cells were the source of the cDNA or gDNA that made up the material.

Sequencing used immunoSEQ multiplex PCR; TCRdb keeps in-frame clones, though not all of them. This sample has tens of thousands of clones; approximately 82% occur once, and the top ten carry approximately 5.9%. The CDR3 is 15 amino acids. Losses at the gene ends were 4 bases for V and 1 base for J; bases not matched to a gene: 6. From germline, CDR1 is SGHRS and CDR2 YFSETQ. This sequence originates from a human donor in a cohort sampled during active or convalescent COVID-19. The chain combines TRBV5-1 with TRBJ1-2; TRBD1 aligns across 8 bases. Sample: peripheral blood. The CDR3 here is CASSTGTGVNYGYTF. CDR3 nucleotide sequence: TGCGCCAGCAGCACAGGGACAGGAGTTAACTATGGCTACACCTTC.